The clone carrying this T cell receptor (beta chain) was counted only a few times. MiXCR, applied by TCRdb to the RT-PCR reads, yields one record per CDR3 protein. The repertoire holds about 680,000 distinct CDR3 sequences, with 14% as singletons. Deletions cut 5 bases from V and 8 bases from J, with 16 bases between. The germline V gene has CDR1 MNHEY and CDR2 SVGEGT. This CDR3 region has 14 residues. The sequence was obtained from a female donor in good health, serving as a healthy control. The sequenced material came from memory CD4+ T cells from blood. The V and J genes are TRBV6-2 or TRBV6-3 and TRBJ2-1; D is uncertain. The CDR3 DNA follows: TGTGCCAGCAGTGATTCGGACCGCGGCCATGAGCAGTTCTTC. Protein sequence: CASSDSDRGHEQFF.